This T cell receptor beta chain emerged from a study of OX40 agonist ivuxolimab in advanced cancers. In the study overall: Partial responses were achieved by three patients, of whom one had hepatocellular carcinoma and two had cutaneous melanoma.

The CDR3 consists of 14 residues. Germline V lookup: CDR1 ENHRY, CDR2 SYGVKD. V was pared by 0 bases and J by 7 bases, with 10 bases between. Produced via immunoSEQ multiplex PCR; TCRdb's table is partial and in-frame only. The sample carries over 60,000 clones, 91% recorded once. The source material was CD4+ or CD8+ T cells sorted from blood, sampled in a trial of the OX40 agonist ivuxolimab. This sequence originates from an adult with an advanced solid tumor such as melanoma, head and neck, liver or kidney cancer. The genes are TRBV10-3 and TRBJ1-5; a weak D match, TRBD1 (5 bases). CDR3 nucleotide sequence: TGTGCCATCAGTGAGTCAACAGGTTCACAGCCCCAGCATTTT. As protein: CAISESTGSQPQHF.